This TCR beta chain comes out of a study of human T cells and chemical hapten exposure. Many counts were recorded for this clonotype. Time point here: pre-sensitization, week 0. Treatment given: therapeutic diphenylcyclopropenone sensitization with weekly scalp DPC. TCRdb analysed the RACE reads with MiXCR anew, one entry per CDR3 protein. The sample yields 300,000 to 450,000 distinct CDR3 sequences, more than 4.5% seen once. The germline V gene encodes CDR1 SGHAT and CDR2 FQNNGV. This CDR3 is 18 amino acids long. Trimming at V came to 2 bases and at J to 0 bases, leaving 8 bases not matched to a gene.

The chain combines TRBV11-2 with TRBJ2-1; 9 bases match TRBD2. The sequenced sample was whole blood, obtained in connection with sensitization to the hapten diphenylcyclopropenone (DPC). The receptor comes from a woman aged 50 to 65 with alopecia areata. Some clones in this sample may be carry-over from other donors' samples. This chain's CDR3 is CASSLRTSAQSSYNEQFF. As DNA, the CDR3 is TGTGCCAGCAGCTTACGGACTAGCGCACAGAGCTCCTACAATGAGCAGTTCTTC.